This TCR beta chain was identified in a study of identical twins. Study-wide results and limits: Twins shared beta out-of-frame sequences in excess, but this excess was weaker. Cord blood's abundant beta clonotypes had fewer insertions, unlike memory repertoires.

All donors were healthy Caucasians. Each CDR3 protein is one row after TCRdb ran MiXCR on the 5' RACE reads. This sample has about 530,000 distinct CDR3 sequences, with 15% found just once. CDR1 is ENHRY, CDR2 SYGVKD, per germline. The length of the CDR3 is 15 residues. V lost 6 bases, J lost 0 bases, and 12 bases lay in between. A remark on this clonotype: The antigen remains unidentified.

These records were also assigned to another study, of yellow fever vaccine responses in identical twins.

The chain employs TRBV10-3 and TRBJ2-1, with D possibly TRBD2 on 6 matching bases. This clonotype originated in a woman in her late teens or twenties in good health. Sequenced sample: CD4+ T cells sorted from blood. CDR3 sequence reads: CAISGSGSSYNEQFF. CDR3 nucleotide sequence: TGTGCCATCAGCGGTAGCGGAAGCTCCTACAATGAGCAGTTCTTC.